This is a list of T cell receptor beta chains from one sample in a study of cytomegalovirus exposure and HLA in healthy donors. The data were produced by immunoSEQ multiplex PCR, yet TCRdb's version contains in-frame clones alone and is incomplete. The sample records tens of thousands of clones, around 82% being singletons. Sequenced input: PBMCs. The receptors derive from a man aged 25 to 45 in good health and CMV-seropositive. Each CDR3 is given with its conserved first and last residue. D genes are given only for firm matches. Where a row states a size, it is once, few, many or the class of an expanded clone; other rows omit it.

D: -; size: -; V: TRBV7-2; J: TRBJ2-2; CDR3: CASSLRGGGTGELFF; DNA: TGTGCCAGCAGCTTAAGGGGAGGTGGCACCGGGGAGCTGTTTTTT
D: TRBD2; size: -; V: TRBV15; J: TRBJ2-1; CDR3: CATSRGASGSTKENEQFF; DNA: TGTGCCACCAGCAGAGGAGCAAGCGGGAGTACGAAGGAAAATGAGCAGTTCTTC
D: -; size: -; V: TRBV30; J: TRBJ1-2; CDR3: CAWRDRNYGYTF; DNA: TGTGCCTGGAGAGACAGGAACTATGGCTACACCTTC
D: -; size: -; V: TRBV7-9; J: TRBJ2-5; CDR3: CASSPYWGDVQETQYF; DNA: TGTGCCAGCAGCCCTTACTGGGGGGACGTTCAAGAGACCCAGTACTTC
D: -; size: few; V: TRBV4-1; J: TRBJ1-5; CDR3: CASSQEEVAQPQHF; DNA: TGCGCCAGCAGCCAAGAGGAGGTTGCCCAGCCCCAGCATTTT
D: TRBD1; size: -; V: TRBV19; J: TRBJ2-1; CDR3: CASSIGTGNEQFF; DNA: TGTGCCAGTAGTATAGGGACAGGGAATGAGCAGTTCTTC
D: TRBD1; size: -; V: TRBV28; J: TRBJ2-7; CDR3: CASSLFGTAYEQYF; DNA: TGTGCCAGCAGTTTATTCGGGACAGCGTACGAGCAGTACTTC
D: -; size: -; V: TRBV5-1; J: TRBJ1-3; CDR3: CASSLDRIAGNTIYF; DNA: TGCGCCAGCAGCTTGGACAGGATCGCAGGAAACACCATATATTTT
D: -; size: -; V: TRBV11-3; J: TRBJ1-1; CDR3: CASSSTGNTEAFF; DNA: TGTGCCAGCAGCTCGACAGGGAACACTGAAGCTTTCTTT
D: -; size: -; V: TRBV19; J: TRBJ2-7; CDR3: CASSIQGSPSYEQYF; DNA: TGTGCCAGTAGTATCCAGGGCTCCCCCTCCTACGAGCAGTACTTC
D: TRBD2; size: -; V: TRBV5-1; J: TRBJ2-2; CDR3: CARAGTSGTGGELFF; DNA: TGCGCCAGGGCCGGGACTAGCGGGACGGGCGGGGAGCTGTTTTTT
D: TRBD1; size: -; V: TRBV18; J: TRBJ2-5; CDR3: CASSQGQGQETQYF; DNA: TGTGCCAGCTCCCAGGGACAGGGTCAAGAGACCCAGTACTTC
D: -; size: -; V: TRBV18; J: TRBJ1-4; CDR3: CASSPTGDAPEKLFF; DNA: TGTGCCAGCTCACCAACGGGGGACGCCCCCGAAAAACTGTTTTTT
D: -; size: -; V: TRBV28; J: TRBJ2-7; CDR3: CASSLSAGVGEQYF; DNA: TGTGCCAGCAGTTTATCGGCCGGGGTGGGCGAGCAGTACTTC
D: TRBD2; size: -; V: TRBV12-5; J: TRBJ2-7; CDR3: CASGFGRGSYEQYF; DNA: TGTGCTAGTGGTTTCGGGAGGGGTTCCTACGAGCAGTACTTC
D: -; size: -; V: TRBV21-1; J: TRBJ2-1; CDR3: CASSVMRERYNEQFF; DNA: TGTGCCAGCAGCGTAATGAGGGAACGCTACAATGAGCAGTTCTTC
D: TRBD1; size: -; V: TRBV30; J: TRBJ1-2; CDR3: CAWSPQGAEGYTF; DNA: TGTGCCTGGAGTCCACAGGGGGCTGAAGGCTACACCTTC
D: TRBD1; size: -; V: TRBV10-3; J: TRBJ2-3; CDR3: CAGGQGADTQYF; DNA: TGTGCCGGGGGACAGGGGGCAGATACGCAGTATTTT
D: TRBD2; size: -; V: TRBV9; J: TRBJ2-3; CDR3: CASSVVGTTTDTQYF; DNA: TGTGCCAGCAGCGTAGTGGGGACTACCACAGATACGCAGTATTTT
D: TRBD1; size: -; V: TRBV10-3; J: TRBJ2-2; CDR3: CAIRTGGGGTGELFF; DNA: TGTGCCATCCGGACAGGGGGCGGCGGGACCGGGGAGCTGTTTTTT
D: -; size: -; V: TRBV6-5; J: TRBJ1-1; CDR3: CASSRNTEAFF; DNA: TGTGCCAGCAGTCGGAACACTGAAGCTTTCTTT
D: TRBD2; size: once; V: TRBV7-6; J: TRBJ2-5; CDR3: CASSLGSGGGTQYF; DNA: TGTGCCAGCAGCTTAGGATCCGGGGGGGGGACCCAGTACTTC
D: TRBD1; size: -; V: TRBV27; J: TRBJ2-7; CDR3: CASKLSRDRNYEQYF; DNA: TGTGCCAGCAAACTATCCAGGGACAGGAACTACGAGCAGTACTTC
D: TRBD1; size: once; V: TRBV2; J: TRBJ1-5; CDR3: CASSWGQGSNQPQHF; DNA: TGTGCCAGCAGCTGGGGACAGGGAAGCAATCAGCCCCAGCATTTT
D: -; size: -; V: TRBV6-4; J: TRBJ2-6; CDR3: CASSDGPTGANVLTF; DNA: TGTGCCAGCAGTGACGGGCCTACTGGGGCCAACGTCCTGACTTTC
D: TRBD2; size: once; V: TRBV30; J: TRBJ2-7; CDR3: CAWRHSGRRGYEQYF; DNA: TGTGCCTGGCGCCATAGCGGGAGAAGGGGCTACGAGCAGTACTTC
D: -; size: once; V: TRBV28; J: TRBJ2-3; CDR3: CATEFTDTQYF; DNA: TGTGCCACGGAGTTCACAGATACGCAGTATTTT
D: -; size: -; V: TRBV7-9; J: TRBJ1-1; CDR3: CAGGTGGNAEAFF; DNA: TGTGCCGGGGGCACAGGAGGTAACGCTGAAGCTTTCTTT
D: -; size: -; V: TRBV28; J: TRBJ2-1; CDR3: CASSLRVTYRGNEQFF; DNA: TGTGCCAGCAGTTTACGGGTGACGTACCGTGGGAATGAGCAGTTCTTC
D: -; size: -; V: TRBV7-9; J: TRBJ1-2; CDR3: CASSLGGLGYTF; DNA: TGTGCCAGCAGCTTAGGAGGGCTCGGCTACACCTTC
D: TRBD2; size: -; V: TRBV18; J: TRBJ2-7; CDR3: CASSPTSGGTYEQYF; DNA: TGTGCCAGCTCACCCACTAGCGGGGGGACCTACGAGCAGTACTTC
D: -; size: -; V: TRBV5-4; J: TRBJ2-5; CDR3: CASSSRLSIQETQYF; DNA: TGTGCCAGCAGCTCTAGACTATCAATACAAGAGACCCAGTACTTC
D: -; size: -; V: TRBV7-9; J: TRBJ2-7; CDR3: CSSSLIGAYEQYF; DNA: TGTTCCAGCAGCTTAATAGGGGCCTACGAGCAGTACTTC
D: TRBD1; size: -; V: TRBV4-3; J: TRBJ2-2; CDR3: CASSSGDRGARELFF; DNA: TGCGCCAGCAGCTCGGGGGACAGGGGAGCCAGGGAGCTGTTTTTT
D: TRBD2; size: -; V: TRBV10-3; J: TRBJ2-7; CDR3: CAIKRETSYEQYF; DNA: TGTGCCATAAAGCGGGAGACTTCCTACGAGCAGTACTTC
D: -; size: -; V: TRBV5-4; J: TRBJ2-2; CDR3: CASTDTGELFF; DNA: TGTGCCAGCACGGACACCGGGGAGCTGTTTTTT
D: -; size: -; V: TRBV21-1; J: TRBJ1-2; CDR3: CASSSRDIKIQGGYTF; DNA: TGTGCCAGCAGCAGCCGGGACATAAAGATACAAGGGGGCTACACCTTC
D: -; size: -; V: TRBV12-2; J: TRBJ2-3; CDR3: CASRPQPVEAGVADTQYF; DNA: TGTGCAAGTCGCCCGCAACCGGTCGAAGCGGGAGTGGCAGATACGCAGTATTTT
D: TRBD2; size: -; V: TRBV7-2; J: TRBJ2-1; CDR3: CASSLIGGREGEQFF; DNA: TGTGCCAGCAGCTTGATTGGCGGGAGGGAAGGTGAGCAGTTCTTC
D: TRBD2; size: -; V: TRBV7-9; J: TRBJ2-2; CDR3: CASSLKDAGGAGELFF; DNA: TGTGCCAGCAGCTTAAAGGATGCGGGAGGGGCCGGGGAGCTGTTTTTT
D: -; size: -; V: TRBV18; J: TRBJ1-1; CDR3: CASSPMTGNTEAFF; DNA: TGTGCCAGCTCACCCATGACAGGGAACACTGAAGCTTTCTTT
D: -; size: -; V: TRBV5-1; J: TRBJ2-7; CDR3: CASSGGTAFPEQYF; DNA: TGCGCCAGCAGCGGCGGGACAGCTTTTCCCGAGCAGTACTTC
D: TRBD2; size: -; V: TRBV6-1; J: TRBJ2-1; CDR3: CASSEDPLAGAVSYNEQFF; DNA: TGTGCCAGCAGTGAAGACCCTTTAGCGGGAGCCGTCTCCTACAATGAGCAGTTCTTC
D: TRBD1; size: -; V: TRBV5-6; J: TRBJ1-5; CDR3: CASSLGTGGRGEPQHF; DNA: TGTGCCAGCAGCTTGGGGACAGGGGGGCGAGGAGAACCCCAGCATTTT
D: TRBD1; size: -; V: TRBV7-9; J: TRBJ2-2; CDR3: CASSALGVGQGLPGELFF; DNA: TGTGCCAGCAGCGCGCTGGGCGTAGGACAGGGGCTTCCCGGGGAGCTGTTTTTT
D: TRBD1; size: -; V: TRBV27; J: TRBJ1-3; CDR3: CASSLSTPGTAFSGNTIYF; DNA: TGTGCCAGCAGTTTATCCACCCCCGGGACAGCTTTCTCTGGAAACACCATATATTTT
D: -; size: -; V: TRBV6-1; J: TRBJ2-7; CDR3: CASSAELPSSYEQYF; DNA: TGTGCCAGCAGCGCGGAGTTACCGAGCTCCTACGAGCAGTACTTC
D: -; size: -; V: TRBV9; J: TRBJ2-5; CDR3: CASSVATGHPQETQYF; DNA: TGTGCCAGCAGCGTAGCTACAGGACACCCCCAAGAGACCCAGTACTTC
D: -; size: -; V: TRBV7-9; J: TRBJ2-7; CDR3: CASTLAEGRSGEQYF; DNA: TGTGCCAGCACCCTCGCCGAGGGCAGATCTGGCGAGCAGTACTTC
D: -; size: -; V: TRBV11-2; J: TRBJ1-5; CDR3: CASSSNPGRSNQPQHF; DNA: TGTGCCAGCAGCTCCAATCCGGGGAGGAGCAATCAGCCCCAGCATTTT
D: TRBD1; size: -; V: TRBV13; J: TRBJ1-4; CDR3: CASSPRGQGTNEKLFF; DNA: TGTGCCAGCAGCCCCAGGGGACAGGGGACTAATGAAAAACTGTTTTTT
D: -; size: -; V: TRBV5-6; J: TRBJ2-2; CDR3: CASSLVSGNTGELFF; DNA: TGTGCCAGCAGCTTGGTCTCAGGGAACACCGGGGAGCTGTTTTTT
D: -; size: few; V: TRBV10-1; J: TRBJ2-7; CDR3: CASSESGGLTYEQYF; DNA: TGCGCCAGCAGTGAGTCCGGGGGTTTGACCTACGAGCAGTACTTC
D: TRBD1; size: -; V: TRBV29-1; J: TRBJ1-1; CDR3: CSLGGQGVNTEAFF; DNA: TGCAGCTTAGGGGGGCAGGGGGTGAACACTGAAGCTTTCTTT
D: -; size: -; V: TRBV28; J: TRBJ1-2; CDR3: CASRPDTEMEGYTF; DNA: TGTGCCAGCAGACCCGATACAGAGATGGAAGGCTACACCTTC
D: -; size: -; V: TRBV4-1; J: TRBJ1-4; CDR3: CASSQDEQAWEKLFF; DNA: TGCGCCAGCAGCCAAGACGAACAGGCGTGGGAAAAACTGTTTTTT
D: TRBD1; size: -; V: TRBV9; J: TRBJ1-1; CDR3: CASSVRGAGGANTEAFF; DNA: TGTGCCAGCAGCGTAAGGGGGGCAGGGGGCGCGAACACTGAAGCTTTCTTT